This TCR beta chain was sequenced during a study of blood T cell repertoires in COVID-19. About the study: Samples representing acute and convalescent COVID-19 were sourced from the United States, Italy and Spain. The analysed material was cDNA or gDNA that came from T cells, B-cell-depleted T cells, or PBMCs.

Source study methods: The authors estimated nucleated cell counts from reference gene primer amplification. TCRdb's copy holds only in-frame clones and misses some; the assay was immunoSEQ multiplex PCR. The V and J calls and clone size come from that table; D and trimming were worked out from the DNA. Of roughly 100,000 clones detected, around 81% appear once; the ten largest clones hold roughly 9.4%. This clone was detected only once. Sequenced material: peripheral blood. The receptor was isolated from a woman aged 70-85 years with acute or convalescent COVID-19.

The CDR3 nucleotides are TGTGCCAGCAGTCCTGGACAGTACACTGAAGCTTTCTTT. Translated: CASSPGQYTEAFF. The chain carries TRBV12-3 or TRBV12-4 and TRBJ1-1; maybe TRBD1 (6 bases). Trimming left V 5 bases short and J 3 bases short, with 10 bases between. This CDR3 has 13 residues.